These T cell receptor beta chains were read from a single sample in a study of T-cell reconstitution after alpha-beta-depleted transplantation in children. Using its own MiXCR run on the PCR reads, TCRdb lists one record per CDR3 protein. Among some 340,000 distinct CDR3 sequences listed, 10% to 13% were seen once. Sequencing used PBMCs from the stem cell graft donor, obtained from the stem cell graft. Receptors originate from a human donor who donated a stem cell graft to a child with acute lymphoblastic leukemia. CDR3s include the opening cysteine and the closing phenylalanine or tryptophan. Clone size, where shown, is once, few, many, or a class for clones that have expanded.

CASSNQEPGKQYF	13	TRBV7-2	TRBJ2-7	few
CASSAGTGTYNSPLHF	16	TRBV7-9	TRBJ1-6	many
CASSSGTSGRRTDTQYF	17	TRBV5-1	TRBJ2-3	few
CASSPQQGSVWQFF	14	TRBV4-1	TRBJ2-1	NA
CATSRAGRDTGELFF	15	TRBV15	TRBJ2-2	few
CASSPRLAGRNEQFF	15	TRBV12-3/TRBV12-4	TRBJ2-1	NA
CASSPAGGTMPYEQYF	16	TRBV5-6	TRBJ2-7	few
CSARDPRTSGYNEQFF	16	TRBV20-1	TRBJ2-1	NA
CASSPLATGGQPQHF	15	TRBV18	TRBJ1-5	many
CASSPDTGNTEAFF	14	TRBV5-1	TRBJ1-1	many
CASSLTGDSNEQYF	14	TRBV5-1	TRBJ2-7	NA
CASSDQKRGDRGLDEQFF	18	TRBV25-1	TRBJ2-1	few
CAIRIGETQYF	11	TRBV10-3	TRBJ2-5	few
CASSYAGGPSYGYTF	15	TRBV12-3/TRBV12-4	TRBJ1-2	many
CASSLWVGDEQYF	13	TRBV28	TRBJ2-7	NA
CASSVEGRSYEQYF	14	TRBV9	TRBJ2-7	few
CASSVQTSGSPYEQYF	16	TRBV7-9	TRBJ2-7	many